One and the same sample provided the 23 T cell receptor beta chains below, sequenced in a study of CD8 T cells in Susac syndrome. RNA in amounts of roughly 0.5 to 1 ug was reverse transcribed with random hexamers. Each CDR3 protein is one row after TCRdb ran MiXCR on the immunoSEQ multiplex PCR reads. The data contain some 190,000 distinct CDR3 sequences, less than 95% of them singletons. The sequencing sample was made of CD4+ T cells from PBMCs. The receptors derive from a human donor with Susac syndrome.

The chain recombines TRBV6-1 with TRBJ2-2, with D possibly TRBD1 on 6 matching bases. The CDR3 runs to 17 residues. Trimming stripped 2 bases from V and 4 bases from J, with 17 bases between. Germline CDR1 MNHNS, CDR2 SASEGT. CDR3 sequence reads: CASSEFPGHEGTGELFF. CDR3 coding DNA: TGTGCCAGCAGTGAATTCCCGGGACACGAGGGCACCGGGGAGCTGTTTTTT.

This chain uses TRBV6-5 with TRBJ2-1, with TRBD2 matching over 7 bases. Looked up from germline, CDR1 is MNHEY and CDR2 is SVGAGI. J lost 7 bases, V lost 6 bases, and 12 bases had no gene match. The CDR3 spans 15 residues. This CDR3 reads CASRSGRGILNEQFF. For the CDR3, the DNA is TGTGCCAGCAGGTCAGGGCGGGGGATCCTTAATGAGCAGTTCTTC.

The chain recombines TRBV7-2 with TRBJ1-5, with D unresolved. The CDR3 extends over 15 amino acids. Trimming stripped 0 bases from V and 3 bases from J, with 9 bases between. The germline V gene has CDR1 SGHTA and CDR2 FQGNSA. The CDR3 DNA sequence: TGTGCCAGCAGCTTAGCAACTAGCTACAATCAGCCCCAGCATTTT. Protein product: CASSLATSYNQPQHF.

This chain uses TRBV29-1 with TRBJ2-4, with 7 positions matching TRBD1. CDR1 is SQVTM, CDR2 ANQGSEA, per germline. V lost 4 bases to trimming and J lost 7 bases; unmatched junction nucleotides: 10. This CDR3 spans 14 amino acids. The chain's CDR3 is CSVAGQAYSNIQYF. The DNA for the CDR3 is TGCAGCGTTGCAGGACAGGCCTATAGTAACATTCAGTACTTC.

The chain employs TRBV5-1 and TRBJ2-7, with 8 bases identical to TRBD1. V lost 4 bases to trimming and J lost 2 bases; unmatched junction nucleotides: 8. Germline CDR1 and CDR2: SGHRS and YFSETQ. The CDR3 loop spans 15 amino acids. Here the CDR3 reads CASSQRTGMTYEQYF. CDR3 in DNA: TGCGCCAGCAGCCAGAGGACAGGGATGACCTACGAGCAGTACTTC. The entire variable domain, with the rest obtained from reference TRBV5-1 and TRBJ2-7, is as follows: KAGVTQTPRYLIKTRGQQVTLSCSPISGHRSVSWYQQTPGQGLQFLFEYFSETQRNKGNFPGRFSGRQFSNSRSEMNVSTLELGDSALYLCASSQRTGMTYEQYFGPGTRLTVT.

The rearrangement uses TRBV12-3 or TRBV12-4 and TRBJ1-5; 7 positions match TRBD1. V shed 1 base and J 5 bases; nucleotides not matched to a gene: 8. CDR3 size: 16 residues. The CDR3 coding sequence is TGTGCCAGCAGTTTAGGACAGGGTCCCGGCCATCAGCCCCAGCATTTT. Protein: CASSLGQGPGHQPQHF.

As DNA, the CDR3 is TGTGCCAGCAGCCAAGGACGTCGGTCACCCCTCCACTTT. Translated, it gives CASSQGRRSPLHF. The rearrangement uses TRBV3-1 and TRBJ1-6, with unresolved D. This CDR3 is 13 amino acids long. Germline CDR1 LGHDT, CDR2 YNNKEL (reference sequence). V lost 1 base and J lost 10, with 8 bases in between.

The genes are TRBV18 and TRBJ2-1; D not resolved. Germline V lookup: CDR1 KGHSH, CDR2 LQKENI. V lost 3 bases and J 3 bases, leaving 12 bases between the germline ends. The CDR3 extends over 15 amino acids. CDR3 in amino acids: CASSPTASDYNEQFF. The CDR3 region has the DNA TGTGCCAGCTCACCTACAGCGTCTGACTACAATGAGCAGTTCTTC.

This chain links TRBV5-8 with TRBJ1-5; 7 bases agree with TRBD1. The CDR3 is made up of 18 amino acids. In germline, CDR1 is SGHTS, CDR2 YDEGEE. With V trimmed by 1 base and J by 3 bases, 13 bases remained unmatched. The CDR3: CASSLRVSAGGPNQPQHF. DNA for the CDR3: TGTGCCAGCAGCTTGCGAGTTTCGGCAGGGGGACCCAATCAGCCCCAGCATTTT.

The rearrangement links TRBV7-8 to TRBJ1-5; D unresolved. Per germline, CDR1 SGHVS and CDR2 FQNEAQ. V lost 4 bases and J 5 bases, leaving 6 bases between the germline ends. The CDR3 is 12 amino acids. The CDR3 protein is CASSSDDQPQHF. CDR3 sequence (DNA): TGTGCCAGCAGCTCCGACGATCAGCCCCAGCATTTT.

The chain employs TRBV10-3 and TRBJ2-3, with D unresolved. With 3 bases removed from V and 7 bases from J, the gap between germline ends came to 5 bases. In germline, CDR1 is ENHRY, CDR2 SYGVKD. The CDR3 consists of 11 residues. CDR3 in amino acids: CAISDTYTQYF. The CDR3 bases are TGTGCCATCAGTGATACGTATACGCAGTATTTT.

The CDR3 is CSATPLSEAFF. Here the CDR3 DNA reads TGCAGTGCTACCCCTTTATCTGAAGCTTTCTTT. The V gene is TRBV20-1, the J gene TRBJ1-1; D not certain. The CDR3 has 11 residues. Germline CDR1 reads DFQATT; CDR2 reads SNEGSKA (reference sequence). Trimming pared 4 bases from V and 6 bases from J, leaving 9 bases between.

This rearrangement joins TRBV5-1 to TRBJ2-3; possibly TRBD1 or TRBD2 for D (6 bases each). CDR3 length equals 16 residues. Trimming removed 0 bases from V and 5 bases from J, with 16 bases in between. Germline CDR1 reads SGHRS; CDR2 reads YFSETQ. Written as DNA, the CDR3 is TGCGCCAGCAGCTTGGGGAGGGACACTCAGGGAGATACGCAGTATTTT. Residues: CASSLGRDTQGDTQYF.

The V and J genes are TRBV6-6 and TRBJ1-4, with unresolved D. The CDR3 loop spans 13 amino acids. Germline assignment: CDR1 MNHNY and CDR2 SVGAGI (reference sequence). Trimming pared 6 bases from V and 0 bases from J, leaving 5 bases between. The CDR3 bases are TGTGCCAGCAGCGGTGCAACTAATGAAAAACTGTTTTTT. Its translation: CASSGATNEKLFF.

This chain connects TRBV20-1 to TRBJ1-6; TRBD1 might be the D (5 bases). V was clipped by 5 bases and J by 9 bases, with 11 bases between them. Germline loops: CDR1 DFQATT, CDR2 SNEGSKA (reference sequence). CDR3 length: 12 amino acids. This CDR3 is CSAGDGGSPLHF. CDR3 coding DNA: TGCAGTGCTGGGGACGGGGGTTCACCCCTCCACTTT.

This clonotype was found once. This chain uses TRBV6-2 or TRBV6-3 with TRBJ1-2, with 7 bases that match TRBD1. The CDR3 is made up of 17 amino acids. The trim removed 2 bases at V and 8 bases at J, leaving 17 bases unmatched. Germline V gene data show CDR1 as MNHEY and CDR2 as SVGEGT. The CDR3 protein is CASSYPDDVWTGRGYTF. DNA for the CDR3: TGTGCCAGCAGTTACCCAGATGACGTTTGGACAGGTCGGGGCTACACCTTC.

The chain links TRBV3-1 to TRBJ1-1; tentative D call: TRBD1 (5 bases). The CDR3 length is 14 residues. In germline, CDR1 is LGHDT, CDR2 YNNKEL (reference sequence). The V end lost 1 base, the J end lost 4 bases, and 10 bases lay between the germline ends. CDR3 amino acids: CASSQVFGGTEAFF. As DNA, the CDR3 is TGTGCCAGCAGCCAAGTCTTCGGGGGCACTGAAGCTTTCTTT.

This chain joins TRBV20-1 and TRBJ1-4, with TRBD1 identical over 9 bases. Germline CDR1 DFQATT, CDR2 SNEGSKA (reference sequence). The CDR3 is 18 amino acids. The ends lost 0 bases at V and 8 bases at J; junction bases unmatched: 16. CDR3 amino acids: CSARETGGVRVVKEKLFF. Here the CDR3 DNA reads TGCAGTGCTAGAGAAACAGGGGGCGTTCGGGTCGTGAAGGAAAAACTGTTTTTT.

The chain uses TRBV5-1 and TRBJ2-4; D is ambiguous. Germline loops: CDR1 SGHRS, CDR2 YFSETQ. V was cut by 0 bases and J by 5 bases, with 9 bases left in between. The CDR3 runs 14 residues. CDR3 coding DNA: TGCGCCAGCAGCTTGGGGCGTGGGGAAAACATTCAGTACTTC. It is translated as CASSLGRGENIQYF.

The rearrangement joins TRBV6-5 to TRBJ1-4; TRBD1 agrees at 7 bases. With V trimmed by 5 bases and J by 8 bases, 5 bases remained unmatched. The CDR3 has 13 residues. The germline gives CDR1 MNHEY, CDR2 SVGAGI. In DNA, the CDR3 is TGTGCCAGCAGTCCTGACAGGGTGGAAAAACTGTTTTTT. It codes for CASSPDRVEKLFF.

The rearrangement links TRBV20-1 to TRBJ2-3, with D possibly TRBD2 on 6 matching bases. CDR1 and CDR2 (germline): DFQATT, SNEGSKA (reference sequence). The germline V and J ends were trimmed by 5 bases and 4 bases, with 16 bases remaining between them. The CDR3 spans 14 residues. Here the CDR3 DNA reads TGCAGTGCTTCCGCAGCAAAGCGGGCAGATACGCAGTATTTT. Translating gives CSASAAKRADTQYF.

In this sample, this clonotype turned up a few times. The chain is built from TRBV7-2 and TRBJ2-5, with TRBD1 identical over 7 bases. After removal of 5 bases from V and 5 bases from J, the junction contained 2 bases not matched to a gene. Germline V gene lookup returns CDR1 SGHTA and CDR2 FQGNSA. There are 12 residues in the CDR3. CDR3 region: CASSSRGETQYF. Here the CDR3 DNA reads TGTGCCAGCAGCAGCAGGGGGGAGACCCAGTACTTC.

This chain uses TRBV20-1 with TRBJ2-1, with 8 bases that match TRBD1. Germline CDR1 and CDR2: DFQATT and SNEGSKA (reference sequence). CDR3 length: 13 residues. V lost 7 bases to trimming and J lost 4 bases; unmatched junction nucleotides: 6. The CDR3 nucleotides are TGCAGTGGGACAGGGCCAACTTACAATGAGCAGTTCTTC. It is translated as CSGTGPTYNEQFF.